This TCR beta chain was profiled in a study of T-cell memory formation after mild COVID-19. Germline V gene sequence: CDR1 KGHSH, CDR2 LQKENI. Trimming cost V 3 bases and J 7 bases; bases outside gene matches: 10. The CDR3 spans 17 residues. A note on this clonotype: Its antigen is unidentified.

5'RACE primed at constant segments yielded TCR alpha and TCR beta cDNA libraries bearing sample barcodes and UMIs. Each CDR3 protein gets one entry after TCRdb re-called the 5' RACE reads with MiXCR. Here the sample spans roughly 150,000 distinct CDR3 sequences, roughly 14% being singletons. Findings of the study overall: Some responding clones appeared in pre-infection memory, suggesting cross-reactive memory joined.

Input material: PBMCs or a T cell subset sorted from them (not recorded which). The receptor was isolated from an adult woman who had mild COVID-19 (a few samples of this study predate the infection). Cell type and time point are not known. The chain couples TRBV18 to TRBJ2-7; TRBD2 aligns across 15 bases. The DNA for the CDR3 is TGTGCCAGCTCACCTCCGGGACTAGCGGGGGGCGGCGGGGAGCAGTACTTC. Its protein product is CASSPPGLAGGGGEQYF.